This T cell receptor (beta chain) was recovered during a study of T cells in Graves' hyperthyroidism and ophthalmopathy. Findings of the study overall: Most clonotypes expanded in thyroid above 0.001 were likewise present in blood.

Template material for amplifying TCR beta CDR3 regions consisted of RNA transcripts. The HTBI primer set served for first-round RT-PCR of the TCR CDR3. In TCRdb, the multiplex PCR reads were re-called with MiXCR into one record per CDR3 protein. The data show 600,000 to 700,000 distinct CDR3 sequences, 45% seen once. With regard to this clonotype: Its specificity is unknown.

Germline CDR1 and CDR2: SQVTM and ANQGSEA. The CDR3 sequence is 13 residues long. V lost 4 bases to trimming and J lost 3 bases, with 13 bases between them. The sample consisted of peripheral blood or thyroid tissue (not recorded which). This chain links TRBV29-1 with TRBJ2-7; D perhaps matches TRBD2 (5 bases). This receptor was identified in an adult man with Graves' disease, either hyperthyroidism or ophthalmopathy (not recorded which). Here the CDR3 reads CSVGPGSIYEQYF. CDR3 bases: TGCAGCGTTGGTCCGGGATCAATCTACGAGCAGTACTTC.